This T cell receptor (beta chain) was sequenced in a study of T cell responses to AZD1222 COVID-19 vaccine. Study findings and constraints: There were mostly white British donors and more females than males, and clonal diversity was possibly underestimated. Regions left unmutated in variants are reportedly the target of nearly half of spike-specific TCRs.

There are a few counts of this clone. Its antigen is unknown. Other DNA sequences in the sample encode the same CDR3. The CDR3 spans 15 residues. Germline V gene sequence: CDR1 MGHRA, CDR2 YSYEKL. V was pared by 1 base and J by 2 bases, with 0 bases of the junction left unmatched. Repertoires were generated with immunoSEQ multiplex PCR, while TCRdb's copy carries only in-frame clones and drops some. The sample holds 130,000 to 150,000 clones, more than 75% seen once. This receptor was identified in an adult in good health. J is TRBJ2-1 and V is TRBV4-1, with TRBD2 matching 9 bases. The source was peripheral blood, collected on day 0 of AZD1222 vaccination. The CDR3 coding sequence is TGCGCCAGCAGCCAAGCTAGCGGGGCCTACAATGAGCAGTTCTTC. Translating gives CASSQASGAYNEQFF.